This T cell receptor beta chain was obtained from a study of T cells in Graves' hyperthyroidism and ophthalmopathy. On this clonotype: Antigen unknown.

The germline gives CDR1 LNHDA, CDR2 SQIVND (reference sequence). The CDR3 is 15 amino acids. The V gene end was trimmed by 9 bases and the J gene end by 4 bases; junction bases not matched to a gene: 12. Graves' hyperthyroidism was deemed stable given no ophthalmopathy progression within 18 months. The source of the PBMCs was over 8.5 ml of fresh peripheral blood. Amplification targeted TCR beta CDR3 regions from RNA transcripts. The TCR CDR3 first-round RT-PCR relied on the HTBI primer set. TCRdb passed the multiplex PCR reads through MiXCR, listing each CDR3 protein once. The sample carries nearly 750,000 distinct CDR3 sequences, around 40% recorded once. Findings and caveats of the study: The model made its ophthalmopathy prediction, and onset followed a median about 6.8 months later.

This chain uses TRBV19 with TRBJ2-7; the match to TRBD1 covers 10 bases. Sequenced sample: blood. The clonotype comes from a woman aged 40 to 55 with Graves' hyperthyroidism. Here the CDR3 DNA reads TGTGCCAGCAGTGGCGCGGGACAGGGGAGATACGAGCAGTACTTC. Its translation: CASSGAGQGRYEQYF.